The clone carrying this TCR beta chain has a single count. The sample comes from a study of blood T cell repertoires in COVID-19. On the study more broadly: Sites in the United States, Italy and Spain provided acute and convalescent COVID-19 samples. PBMCs, B-cell-depleted T cells, or T cells were the source of the cDNA or gDNA that made up the material.

In germline, CDR1 is SGHNT, CDR2 YENEEA. V gave up 6 bases and J gave up 0 bases; unmatched junction bases: 0. This CDR3 is 13 amino acids long. In the original workflow: For nucleated cells, counts were estimated from reference gene primer amplification. The assay was immunoSEQ multiplex PCR, and TCRdb's table has in-frame clones only and misses some. That table gives V, J and clone size, and the DNA gave D and trimming. The table records under 300,000 clones, approximately 87% of them present only once. The sample comprised peripheral blood. This sequence originates from a man aged 55 to 70 with acute or convalescent COVID-19. The chain joins TRBV11-3 to TRBJ1-1; 8 bases fit TRBD1. The CDR3 sequence: CASRDRVNTEAFF. Here the CDR3 DNA reads TGTGCCAGCAGGGACAGGGTGAACACTGAAGCTTTCTTT. Complete variable domain (other parts from reference TRBV11-3 and TRBJ1-1): EAGVVQSPRYKIIEKKQPVAFWCNPISGHNTLYWYLQNLGQGPELLIRYENEEAVDDSQLPKDRFSAERLKGVDSTLKIQPAELGDSAVYLCASRDRVNTEAFFGQGTRLTVV.